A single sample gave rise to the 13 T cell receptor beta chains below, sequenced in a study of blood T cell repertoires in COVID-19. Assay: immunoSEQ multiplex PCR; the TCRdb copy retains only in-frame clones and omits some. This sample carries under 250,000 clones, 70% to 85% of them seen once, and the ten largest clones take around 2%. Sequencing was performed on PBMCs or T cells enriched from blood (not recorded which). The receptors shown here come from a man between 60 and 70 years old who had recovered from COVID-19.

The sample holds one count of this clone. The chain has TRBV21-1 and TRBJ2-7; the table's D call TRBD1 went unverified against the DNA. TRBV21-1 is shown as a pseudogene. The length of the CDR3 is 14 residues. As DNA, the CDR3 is TGTGCCAGCAGCAAAACCGACAGGGGTCACGAGCAGTACTTC. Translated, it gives CASSKTDRGHEQYF.

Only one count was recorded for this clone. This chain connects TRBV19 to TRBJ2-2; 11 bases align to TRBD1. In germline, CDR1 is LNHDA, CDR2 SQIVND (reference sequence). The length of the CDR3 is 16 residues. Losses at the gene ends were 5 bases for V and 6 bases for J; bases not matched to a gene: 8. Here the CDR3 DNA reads TGTGCCAGTAGTCTCTCCGGGGGACAGGGGGCCGGGGAGCTGTTTTTT. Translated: CASSLSGGQGAGELFF. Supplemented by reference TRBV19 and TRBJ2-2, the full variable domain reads DGGITQSPKYLFRKEGQNVTLSCEQNLNHDAMYWYRQDPGQGLRLIYYSQIVNDFQKGDIAEGYSVSREKKESFPLTVTSAQKNPTAFYLCASSLSGGQGAGELFFGEGSRLTVL.

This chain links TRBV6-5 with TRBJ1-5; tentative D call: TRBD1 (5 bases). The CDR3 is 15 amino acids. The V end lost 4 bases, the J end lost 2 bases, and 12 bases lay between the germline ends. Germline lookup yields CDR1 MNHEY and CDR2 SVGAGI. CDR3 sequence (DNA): TGTGCCAGCAGTTCCGGGGGATCGGGCAATCAGCCCCAGCATTTT. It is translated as CASSSGGSGNQPQHF.

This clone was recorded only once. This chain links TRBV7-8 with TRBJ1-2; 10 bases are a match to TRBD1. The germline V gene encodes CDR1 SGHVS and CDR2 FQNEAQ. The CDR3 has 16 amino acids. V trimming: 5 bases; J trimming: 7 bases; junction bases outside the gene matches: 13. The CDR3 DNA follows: TGTGCCAGCAGCCGAGGGGTGACAGGGGGCCTTAGTGGCTACACCTTC. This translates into CASSRGVTGGLSGYTF. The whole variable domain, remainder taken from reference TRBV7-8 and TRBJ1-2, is GAGVSQSPRYKVAKRGQDVALRCDPISGHVSLFWYQQALGQGPEFLTYFQNEAQLDKSGLPSDRFFAERPEGSVSTLKIQRTQQEDSAVYLCASSRGVTGGLSGYTFGSGTRLTVV.

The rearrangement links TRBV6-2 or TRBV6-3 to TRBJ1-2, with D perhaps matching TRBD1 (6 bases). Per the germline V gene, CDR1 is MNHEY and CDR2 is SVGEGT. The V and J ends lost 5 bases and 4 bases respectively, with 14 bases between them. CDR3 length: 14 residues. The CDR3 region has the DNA TGTGCCAGCAGTAGGGACACCCGAAGCTATGGCTACACCTTC. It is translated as CASSRDTRSYGYTF.

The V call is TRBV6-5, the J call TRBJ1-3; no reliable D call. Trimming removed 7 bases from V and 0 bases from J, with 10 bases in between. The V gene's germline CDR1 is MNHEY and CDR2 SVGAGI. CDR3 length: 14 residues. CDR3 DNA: TGTGCCAGCAACTCCGCGGGCTCTGGAAACACCATATATTTT. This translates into CASNSAGSGNTIYF.

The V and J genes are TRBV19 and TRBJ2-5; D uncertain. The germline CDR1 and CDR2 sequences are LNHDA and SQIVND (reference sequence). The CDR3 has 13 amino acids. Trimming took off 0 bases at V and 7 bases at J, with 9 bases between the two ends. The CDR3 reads CASSIDESGTQYF. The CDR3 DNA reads TGTGCCAGTAGTATAGACGAGTCGGGGACCCAGTACTTC.

The CDR3 DNA reads as TGTGCCAGCAGCCCTGGGGGCCAGAACACTGAAGCTTTCTTT. Its translation is CASSPGGQNTEAFF. V usage is TRBV11-3 and J usage is TRBJ1-1, with D perhaps matching TRBD1 (6 bases). Germline values: CDR1 SGHNT, CDR2 YENEEA. The ends were cut back, 5 bases at V and 1 base at J, with 11 bases in the middle. The CDR3 is made up of 14 amino acids.

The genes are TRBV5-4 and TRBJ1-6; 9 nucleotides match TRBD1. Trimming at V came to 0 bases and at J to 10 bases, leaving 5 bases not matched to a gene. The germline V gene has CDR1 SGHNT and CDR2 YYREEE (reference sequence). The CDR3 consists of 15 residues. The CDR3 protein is CASSLGDRAQSPLHF. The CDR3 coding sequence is TGTGCCAGCAGCTTGGGGGACAGGGCACAATCACCCCTCCACTTT.

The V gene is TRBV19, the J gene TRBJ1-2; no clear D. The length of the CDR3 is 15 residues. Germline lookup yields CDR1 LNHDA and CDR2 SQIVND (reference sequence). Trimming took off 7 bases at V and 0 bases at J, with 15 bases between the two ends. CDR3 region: CASIPEVRTNYGYTF. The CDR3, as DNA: TGTGCCAGTATACCCGAAGTCAGAACTAACTATGGCTACACCTTC. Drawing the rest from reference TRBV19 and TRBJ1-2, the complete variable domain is DGGITQSPKYLFRKEGQNVTLSCEQNLNHDAMYWYRQDPGQGLRLIYYSQIVNDFQKGDIAEGYSVSREKKESFPLTVTSAQKNPTAFYLCASIPEVRTNYGYTFGSGTRLTVV.

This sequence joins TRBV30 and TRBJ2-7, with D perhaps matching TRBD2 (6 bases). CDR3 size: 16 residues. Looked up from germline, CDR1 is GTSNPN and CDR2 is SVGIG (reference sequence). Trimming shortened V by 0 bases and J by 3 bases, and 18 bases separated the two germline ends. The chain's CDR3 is CAWSVQAAWRGYEQYF. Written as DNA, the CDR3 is TGTGCCTGGAGTGTACAGGCAGCTTGGAGGGGCTACGAGCAGTACTTC.

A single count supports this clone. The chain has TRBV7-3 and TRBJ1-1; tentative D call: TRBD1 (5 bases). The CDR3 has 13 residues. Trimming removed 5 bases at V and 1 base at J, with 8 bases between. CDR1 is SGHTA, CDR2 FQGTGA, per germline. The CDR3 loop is CASSRGQNTEAFF. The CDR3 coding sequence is TGTGCCAGCAGCCGCGGACAGAACACTGAAGCTTTCTTT.

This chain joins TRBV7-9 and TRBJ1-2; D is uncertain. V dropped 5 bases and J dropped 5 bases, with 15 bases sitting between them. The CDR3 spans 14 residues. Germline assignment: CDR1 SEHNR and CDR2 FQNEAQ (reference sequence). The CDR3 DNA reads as TGTGCCAGCAGCAAAGGGCTCGTCGGGTATGGCTACACCTTC. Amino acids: CASSKGLVGYGYTF. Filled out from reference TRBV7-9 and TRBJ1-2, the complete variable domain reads DTGVSQNPRHKITKRGQNVTFRCDPISEHNRLYWYRQTLGQGPEFLTYFQNEAQLEKSRLLSDRFSAERPKGSFSTLEIQRTEQGDSAMYLCASSKGLVGYGYTFGSGTRLTVV.